The 8 T cell receptor beta chains below all came from one sample that was sequenced in a study of T-cell reconstitution after alpha-beta-depleted transplantation in children. A library of TCRbeta sequences, prepared with unique molecular identifiers, was generated. One entry per CDR3 protein results from TCRdb running MiXCR on the PCR reads. The table shows about 600,000 distinct CDR3 sequences, with 10% occurring only once. Sequences were derived from PBMCs from the stem cell graft donor, sampled from the stem cell graft. These receptor sequences come from a human donor who donated a stem cell graft to a child with acute myeloid leukemia.

V gene TRBV29-1 combines with J gene TRBJ2-5; D might be TRBD1 (6 bases). V shed 6 bases and J shed 2 bases, with 16 bases lying between them. Germline loops: CDR1 SQVTM, CDR2 ANQGSEA. The CDR3 consists of 14 residues. CDR3 residues: CSVAPGHLQETQYF. In nucleotides, the CDR3 is TGCAGCGTCGCACCGGGACACTTGCAAGAGACCCAGTACTTC.

V gene TRBV27 combines with J gene TRBJ1-1; tentative D call: TRBD1 (6 bases). Germline-derived CDR1 and CDR2 are MNHEY and SMNVEV (reference sequence). The CDR3 spans 17 residues. Trimming removed 1 base from V and 6 bases from J, with 21 bases in between. The CDR3 nucleotides read TGTGCCAGCAGTTTATTCTCGGGGGCGGGTATCCCCGCTGAAGCTTTCTTT. This translates into CASSLFSGAGIPAEAFF.

This clonotype was picked up a small number of times. The J gene is TRBJ2-2, the V gene TRBV11-3; 8 nucleotides match TRBD2. The V gene's germline CDR1 is SGHNT and CDR2 YENEEA. The V and J ends lost 1 base and 4 bases, in that order; junction bases with no gene match: 5. The CDR3 has 16 residues. Written as DNA, the CDR3 is TGTGCCAGCAGCTTAGCAGGCGGGAGGAGCACCGGGGAGCTGTTTTTT. Translated, it gives CASSLAGGRSTGELFF.

This clonotype came up many times. The chain couples TRBV12-3 or TRBV12-4 to TRBJ1-2; D is possibly TRBD1 (6 bases). The CDR3 contains 11 residues. V lost 3 bases to trimming and J lost 7 bases, with 6 bases between them. The CDR3 sequence: CASSFRGGYTF. The CDR3 DNA sequence: TGTGCCAGCAGTTTCAGGGGTGGCTACACCTTC.

This clonotype came up many times. The V gene is TRBV20-1, the J gene TRBJ2-7; D remains unclear. The CDR3 runs to 9 residues. CDR1 DFQATT and CDR2 SNEGSKA come from the germline V gene (reference sequence). Trimming took off 6 bases at V and 12 bases at J, with 12 bases between the two ends. As DNA, the CDR3 is TGCAGTGCAAATTCCGGGCTGTACTTC. This codes for CSANSGLYF.

This clonotype was picked up many times. The V gene is TRBV6-1, the J gene TRBJ2-1, with TRBD2 as a possible D gene (5 bases). The CDR3 covers 16 residues. CDR1 is MNHNS, CDR2 SASEGT, per germline. Trimming pared 4 bases from V and 6 bases from J, leaving 19 bases between. CDR3: CASSAGLRFIPNEQFF. The DNA of the CDR3 is TGTGCCAGCAGTGCCGGACTTAGGTTCATTCCCAATGAGCAGTTCTTC.

In this sample, this clonotype turned up a few times. V usage is TRBV29-1 and J usage is TRBJ1-4; 7 bases line up with TRBD1. Unmatched junction bases numbered 7, after V lost 7 bases and J lost 8 bases. The CDR3 is 12 amino acids. Germline values: CDR1 SQVTM, CDR2 ANQGSEA. The CDR3 spells CSAYWTGEKLFF. CDR3 coding DNA: TGCAGCGCATATTGGACAGGAGAAAAACTGTTTTTT.

This chain joins TRBV5-1 and TRBJ1-2; 8 bases line up with TRBD1. V lost 4 bases to trimming and J lost 4 bases; unmatched junction nucleotides: 6. The CDR3 is 14 amino acids. Looked up from germline, CDR1 is SGHRS and CDR2 is YFSETQ. CDR3 DNA: TGCGCCAGCAGCGGGCAGGGGGCCCTCTATGGCTACACCTTC. This codes for CASSGQGALYGYTF.